This T cell receptor beta chain was profiled in a study of radiotherapy plus CTLA-4 blockade in lung cancer. The method was immunoSEQ multiplex PCR; TCRdb's version includes in-frame clones alone and lacks a portion of them. The profile shows around 70,000 clones, over 75% of them singletons. The receptor comes from a human donor with non-small cell lung cancer who had a partial response to radiotherapy plus ipilimumab. This material consisted of peripheral blood, taken from a patient treated with radiotherapy plus ipilimumab.

The CDR3 loop is CASSSRLGGEQFF. CDR3 coding DNA: TGTGCCAGCAGCTCCCGACTGGGGGGTGAGCAGTTCTTC. The J gene is TRBJ2-1, the V gene TRBV7-3; maybe TRBD2 (6 bases). Trimming removed 4 bases at V and 9 bases at J, with 13 bases between. The CDR3 covers 13 residues. Germline V gene lookup returns CDR1 SGHTA and CDR2 FQGTGA.